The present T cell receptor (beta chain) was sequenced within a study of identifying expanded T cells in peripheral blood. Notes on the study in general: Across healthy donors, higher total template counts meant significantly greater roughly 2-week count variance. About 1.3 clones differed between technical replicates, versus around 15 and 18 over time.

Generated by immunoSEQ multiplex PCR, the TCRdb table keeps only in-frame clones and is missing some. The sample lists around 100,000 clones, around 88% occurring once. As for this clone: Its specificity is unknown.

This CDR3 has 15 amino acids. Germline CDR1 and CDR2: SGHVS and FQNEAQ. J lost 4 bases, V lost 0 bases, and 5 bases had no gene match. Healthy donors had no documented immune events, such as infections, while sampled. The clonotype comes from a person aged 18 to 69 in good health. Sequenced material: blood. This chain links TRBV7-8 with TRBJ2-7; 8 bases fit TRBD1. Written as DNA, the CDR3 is TGTGCCAGCAGCTTAGCAGCAGGGGGCCTTTACGAGCAGTACTTC. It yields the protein CASSLAAGGLYEQYF.